This T cell receptor beta chain was captured by sequencing in a study of blood T cell repertoires in COVID-19. Germline V lookup: CDR1 MNHEY, CDR2 SVGAGI. Trimming took 3 bases from V and 6 from J, leaving 13 bases between them. CDR3 size: 14 residues. Repertoires were generated with immunoSEQ multiplex PCR, while TCRdb's copy carries only in-frame clones and drops some. Of fewer than 200,000 clones listed, 88% were seen once; the top ten hold 5.5% to 7%. The chain carries TRBV6-5 and TRBJ2-3; D is uncertain. The sample taken for sequencing was peripheral blood. This TCR derives from a man aged 35-49 years with active or convalescent COVID-19. The CDR3 DNA reads TGTGCCAGCAGTTATTCGAACAGACCGGATACGCAGTATTTT. This translates into CASSYSNRPDTQYF.